These 13 T cell receptor beta chains originate from one sample sequenced in a study of T cell changes during pregnancy in multiple sclerosis. TCRdb keeps only in-frame clones here, not all; method: immunoSEQ multiplex PCR. The table lists around 30,000 clones, nearly 90% of them singletons, with roughly 0.79% in the top ten. Specimen: CD4+ T cells from peripheral blood mononuclear cells, collected in the second trimester of pregnancy. Source of these receptors: a female donor with multiple sclerosis, enrolled in a pregnancy study.

The rearrangement joins TRBV2 to TRBJ1-3; weak D call: TRBD1 (5 bases). The germline gives CDR1 SNHLY, CDR2 FYNNEI. The CDR3 sequence is 14 residues long. The germline V and J ends were trimmed by 3 bases and 0 bases, with 6 bases remaining between them. The CDR3 here is CASSDGHSGNTIYF. DNA of the CDR3: TGTGCCAGCAGTGACGGACACTCTGGAAACACCATATATTTT.

This chain joins TRBV7-2 and TRBJ2-2; TRBD2 aligns across 9 bases. The germline V gene has CDR1 SGHTA and CDR2 FQGNSA. V trimming: 3 bases; J trimming: 6 bases; junction bases outside the gene matches: 8. This CDR3 is built from 16 residues. For the CDR3, the DNA is TGTGCCAGCAGCTTGGCAGGCGGGGGGGCCCCCGGGGAGCTGTTTTTT. Its translation is CASSLAGGGAPGELFF.

The chain combines TRBV29-1 with TRBJ1-2; TRBD1 matches at 9 bases. V was clipped by 7 bases and J by 7 bases; unmatched bases: 7. Per germline, CDR1 SQVTM and CDR2 ANQGSEA. This CDR3 has 12 residues. CDR3 loop: CSGAQGAGGYTF. In DNA, the CDR3 is TGCAGCGGGGCACAGGGGGCCGGTGGCTACACCTTC.

This clone was picked up one time. The chain links TRBV28 to TRBJ2-5; no clear D gene. CDR3 length: 12 amino acids. Germline CDR1 is MDHEN and CDR2 is SYDVKM. Trimming took 6 bases from V and 1 from J, leaving 6 bases between them. Here the CDR3 reads CASRSFQETQYF. The CDR3 nucleotides are TGTGCCAGCAGGTCCTTCCAAGAGACCCAGTACTTC. The full variable domain, in which reference TRBV28 and TRBJ2-5 provide the parts outside the CDR3, is DVKVTQSSRYLVKRTGEKVFLECVQDMDHENMFWYRQDPGLGLRLIYFSYDVKMKEKGDIPEGYSVSREKKERFSLILESASTNQTSMYLCASRSFQETQYFGPGTRLLVL.

V usage is TRBV19 and J usage is TRBJ1-5; TRBD1 is a possible D gene (5 bases). V was shortened by 9 bases and J by 0 bases, with 15 bases between the two germline ends. CDR1 LNHDA and CDR2 SQIVND come from the germline V gene (reference sequence). The CDR3 is made up of 15 amino acids. The DNA of the CDR3 is TGTGCCAGCCTAGAGGGACTCAATAGCAATCAGCCCCAGCATTTT. It encodes CASLEGLNSNQPQHF.

This chain joins TRBV15 and TRBJ2-1, with D perhaps TRBD2 (5 bases). The CDR3 spans 13 residues. V lost 6 bases, J lost 1 base, and 7 bases lay in between. In germline, CDR1 is LNHNV, CDR2 YYDKDF (reference sequence). The CDR3 region is CATRRGSYNEQFF. CDR3 DNA: TGTGCCACCAGACGGGGTTCCTACAATGAGCAGTTCTTC.

The V and J genes are TRBV13 and TRBJ2-3, with TRBD2 matching 8 bases. Germline trimming cut 4 bases from V and 2 bases from J; bases unmatched to any gene: 8. The CDR3 covers 16 residues. Looked up from germline, CDR1 is PRHDT and CDR2 is FYEKMQ (reference sequence). In nucleotides, the CDR3 is TGTGCCAGCAGCTACCAGCGGGGGCCCCACACAGATACGCAGTATTTT. Residues: CASSYQRGPHTDTQYF.

In nucleotides, the CDR3 is TGTGCCAGCAGCAAATGTCGCATCCCGGGGTGTGAATCCTACGAGCAGTACTTC. This encodes CASSKCRIPGCESYEQYF. The rearrangement links TRBV21-1 to TRBJ2-7; the D call in the table, TRBD2, was not verified against the DNA. TRBV21-1 is marked as a pseudogene. There are 18 residues in the CDR3.

The chain is built from TRBV15 and TRBJ1-2; a weak D match, TRBD1 (5 bases). The length of the CDR3 is 12 residues. From germline, CDR1 is LNHNV and CDR2 YYDKDF (reference sequence). Trimming shortened V by 5 bases and J by 5 bases, and 9 bases separated the two germline ends. Here the CDR3 reads CATSGAGYGYTF. The DNA of the CDR3 is TGTGCCACCAGCGGGGCCGGGTATGGCTACACCTTC.

The rearrangement joins TRBV4-1 to TRBJ2-3, with TRBD2 matching 12 bases. With V trimmed by 4 bases and J by 1 base, 9 bases remained unmatched. Germline-derived CDR1 and CDR2 are MGHRA and YSYEKL. This CDR3 is 18 amino acids long. Here the CDR3 DNA reads TGCGCCAGCAGCCGACGACTAGCGGGGGATAGGGGCACAGATACGCAGTATTTT. Its translation is CASSRRLAGDRGTDTQYF.

The rearrangement joins TRBV5-5 to TRBJ2-7; 11 nucleotides match TRBD2. J gave up 0 bases and V 0 bases, and 8 bases lay outside the gene matches. The CDR3 is made up of 18 amino acids. The germline gives CDR1 SGHKS, CDR2 YYEKEE (reference sequence). CDR3 DNA sequence: TGTGCCAGCAGCTTGGCCCCCCCTCTAGCGGGGGGCTCCTACGAGCAGTACTTC. Translated: CASSLAPPLAGGSYEQYF.

The chain employs TRBV5-1 and TRBJ2-5; 9 nucleotides agree with TRBD2. Trimming cost V 5 bases and J 5 bases; bases outside gene matches: 13. This CDR3 is 16 amino acids long. The germline gives CDR1 SGHRS, CDR2 YFSETQ. CDR3 sequence: CASSIGERGAGETQYF. DNA of the CDR3: TGCGCCAGCAGTATCGGAGAGCGGGGGGCCGGGGAGACCCAGTACTTC.

This clone has just a few counts. The J gene is TRBJ1-2, the V gene TRBV30, with D tentatively TRBD1 (6 bases). V was shortened by 8 bases and J by 7 bases, with 14 bases between the two germline ends. The V gene's germline CDR1 is GTSNPN and CDR2 SVGIG (reference sequence). This CDR3 comprises 11 residues. Here the CDR3 reads CAREAGVGYTF. The DNA of the CDR3 is TGTGCCCGGGAGGCAGGGGTTGGCTACACCTTC.